This record covers a single TCR beta chain. Its cognate antigen has yet to be identified. Per-nucleotide qualities are absent, and no much larger clonotype sits a single base away. The Qiagen DNeasy kit was used to extract genomic DNA from unsorted PBMCs and from the negatively selected CD4+ and CD8+ fractions. Amplification of TCR beta CDR3 regions was done by immunoSEQ multiplex PCR with primers that anneal to V and J segments. Amplification bias was minimized using a synthetic immune receptor repertoire, and residual bias was removed computationally after sequencing. In the paper's pipeline: Custom Python scripts were used to quantify repertoire diversity as the Shannon entropy index. Unsorted, CD4+ and CD8+ repertoires were analyzed separately, except for combined analyses in which CD4+ and CD8+ sequences were merged in silico. A clone counted as expanded when the clone's frequency after treatment rose at least 2-fold relative to C1D1, and clones undetected at baseline were given a pseudocount of 0.5. Clones with 0 or 1 copy at C1D1 were defined as singleton clones, while clones with 2 or more copies were defined as non-singleton clones. Clones expanded in unsorted samples were assigned a CD4+, CD8+ or unknown annotation through matching of protein sequences in sorted samples from the same patient. Wilcoxon tests were applied to paired samples to test diversity changes from C1D1 to C4D1. Held by TCRdb, this immuneACCESS table contains in-frame sequences only and omits some clones. Under half of the omission traces to an unresolved V gene where checked; the cause of the rest is unknown. V and J calls and clone size come straight from that table; D and trimming were deduced from the DNA. The sample table shows tens of thousands of clones, and over 80% are seen once. The ten biggest clones cover about 17% of the sample.

Trimming takes 4 bases from V and 3 bases from J, and the germline ends sit 13 bases apart. The germline V gene supplies CDR1 SQVTM and CDR2 ANQGSEA. The cysteine opens and the phenylalanine closes a CDR3 of 13 amino acids. The entry retains the CDR3 DNA only, 39 bases that are in frame from base 1. The entry originates in a study of PD-1 blockade in classical Hodgkin lymphoma (dated by TCRdb to the early 2020s). In terms of the full investigation: Nivolumab dosing was 3 mg/kg intravenously every 2 weeks, continuing until either disease progression or unacceptable toxicity. The study used CyTOF and TCR beta sequencing to define a peripheral blood immune signature of response to PD-1 blockade in classical Hodgkin lymphoma. Paper-wide results and their limitations: Trial patients achieving complete response had baseline diversity similar to newly diagnosed patients, whereas partial responders and progressors had significantly lower diversity. Baseline TCR diversity was reported as lower in newly diagnosed patients than in healthy donors, and lower still in relapsed/refractory patients. The study covered only a single clinical trial cohort, and the causes of the repertoire differences, possibly disease activity or prior therapy, were still not defined. Patients starting nivolumab less than 1 year after ASCT had lower diversity and were excluded from later analyses to avoid confounding by immune reconstitution. A significant rise by C4D1 was seen in CD4+ but not CD8+ TCR diversity (p=0.0027 vs p=0.16), with the rise being most apparent in complete responders (p=0.02).

Taken with the paper, the label for time point translates to: cycle 4 day 1 (C4D1), after around six weeks of nivolumab. All trial patients had relapsed after autologous stem cell transplantation, with cohorts A, B and C differing in prior brentuximab vedotin exposure. The trial cohort included fewer than 60 patients with relapsed/refractory classical Hodgkin lymphoma, and each patient had a best overall response of complete response, partial response or progressive disease. In the multi-cohort phase II CheckMate 205 trial, trial patients received single-agent nivolumab. An independent review committee assessed best overall response by applying the 2007 International Working Group response criteria. Trial PBMCs were obtained immediately prior to nivolumab initiation (C1D1) and on therapy at cycle 2 day 1 and cycle 4 day 1. After peripheral blood was drawn into 8 mL Vacutainer Cell Preparation Tubes, PBMCs were isolated by centrifugation and then cryopreserved.

The TCR sequence derives from a human donor with classical Hodgkin lymphoma. The sequenced sample was peripheral blood mononuclear cells (PBMCs), obtained before the fourth cycle of nivolumab. The chain employs TRBV29-1 and TRBJ2-7, with the D gene call left open. At the DNA level, the sequence is TGCAGCGTTGTCCTAACATTGGGCTACGAGCAGTACTTC. Its coded protein is CSVVLTLGYEQYF.